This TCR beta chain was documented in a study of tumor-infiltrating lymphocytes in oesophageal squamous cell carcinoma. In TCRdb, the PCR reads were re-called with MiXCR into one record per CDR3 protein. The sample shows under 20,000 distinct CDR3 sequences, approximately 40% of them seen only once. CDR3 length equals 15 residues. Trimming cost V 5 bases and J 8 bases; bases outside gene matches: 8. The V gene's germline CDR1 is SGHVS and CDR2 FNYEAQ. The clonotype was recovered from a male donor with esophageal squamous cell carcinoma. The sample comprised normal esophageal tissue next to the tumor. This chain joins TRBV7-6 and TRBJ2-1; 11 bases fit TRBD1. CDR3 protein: CASSAGTGGYDEQFF. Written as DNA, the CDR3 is TGTGCCAGCAGCGCCGGGACAGGGGGATACGATGAGCAGTTCTTC.